The 19 T cell receptor beta chains given below trace back to one sample, sequenced in a study of T cell responses to AZD1222 COVID-19 vaccine. Method: immunoSEQ multiplex PCR; TCRdb's copy keeps in-frame clones and lacks some. The top ten hold roughly 3.6% of the sample, which has more than 80,000 clones, over 75% seen once. The sample consisted of peripheral blood, taken 28 days after the second AZD1222 dose. Every receptor here comes from an adult who received the AZD1222 COVID-19 vaccine.

V and J are TRBV30 and TRBJ1-3; tentative D call: TRBD1 (6 bases). V was cut by 7 bases and J by 2 bases, with 12 bases left in between. This CDR3 is 13 amino acids long. CDR1 and CDR2 (germline): GTSNPN, SVGIG (reference sequence). CDR3 loop: CASEGGTGNTIYF. The CDR3 DNA sequence: TGTGCCTCGGAGGGGGGTACTGGAAACACCATATATTTT.

The gene calls are TRBV2 and TRBJ1-2; no reliable D call. Trimming removed 2 bases at V and 13 bases at J, with 11 bases between. CDR1 and CDR2 (germline): SNHLY, FYNNEI. This CDR3 region has 11 residues. The CDR3 sequence is CASSEFDGVTF. The CDR3 DNA follows: TGTGCCAGCAGTGAATTTGATGGGGTCACCTTC.

This chain joins TRBV30 and TRBJ2-7; 10 positions match TRBD1. Looked up from germline, CDR1 is GTSNPN and CDR2 is SVGIG (reference sequence). CDR3 length: 15 residues. V lost 3 bases, J lost 7 bases, and 12 bases stayed unmatched. In nucleotides, the CDR3 is TGTGCCTGGAGGGACCGGGACAGGGGCTGGGGAGAGCAGTACTTC. The encoded protein is CAWRDRDRGWGEQYF.

This chain links TRBV5-4 with TRBJ2-5, with 7 bases matching TRBD2. The CDR3 covers 13 residues. The junction had 4 bases not matched to a gene; V was cut back by 1 base and J by 7 bases. Looked up from germline, CDR1 is SGHNT and CDR2 is YYREEE (reference sequence). CDR3 protein: CASSLLGEGTQYF. CDR3 DNA sequence: TGTGCCAGCAGCTTGTTGGGGGAGGGGACCCAGTACTTC. The complete variable domain, with remaining parts taken from reference TRBV5-4 and TRBJ2-5, reads ETGVTQSPTHLIKTRGQQVTLRCSSQSGHNTVSWYQQALGQGPQFIFQYYREEENGRGNFPPRFSGLQFPNYSSELNVNALELDDSALYLCASSLLGEGTQYFGPGTRLLVL.

This chain connects TRBV19 to TRBJ1-6; 7 bases are a match to TRBD1. CDR3 size: 14 residues. V lost 6 bases, J lost 6 bases, and 5 bases stayed unmatched. Germline values: CDR1 LNHDA, CDR2 SQIVND (reference sequence). The CDR3 spells CASSRDSINSPLHF. Here the CDR3 DNA reads TGTGCCAGTAGCAGGGACAGCATTAATTCACCCCTCCACTTT. Combining the CDR3 with reference TRBV19 and TRBJ1-6 gives the whole variable domain DGGITQSPKYLFRKEGQNVTLSCEQNLNHDAMYWYRQDPGQGLRLIYYSQIVNDFQKGDIAEGYSVSREKKESFPLTVTSAQKNPTAFYLCASSRDSINSPLHFGNGTRLTVT.

As DNA, the CDR3 is TGTGCCACCAGCAGACAGGGGGATCAGCCCCAGCATTTT. It is translated as CATSRQGDQPQHF. The chain uses TRBV15 and TRBJ1-5, with 7 bases fitting TRBD1. The CDR3 loop spans 13 amino acids. V lost 2 bases to trimming and J lost 5 bases; unmatched junction nucleotides: 0. CDR1 and CDR2 from the germline V gene are LNHNV and YYDKDF (reference sequence).

CDR3 sequence: CASSLRQVNTEAFF. The CDR3 nucleotides are TGTGCCAGCAGCCTTAGACAGGTGAACACTGAAGCTTTCTTT. This chain connects TRBV7-2 to TRBJ1-1, with D perhaps matching TRBD1 (6 bases). The CDR3 is 14 amino acids. V lost 5 bases and J 0 bases, leaving 10 bases between the germline ends. Germline V gives CDR1 SGHTA, CDR2 FQGNSA.

This clone has a single count. The J gene is TRBJ1-1, the V gene TRBV5-1; possible D gene TRBD1, 5 bases. CDR3 size: 16 residues. Trimming took 0 bases from V and 4 from J, leaving 16 bases between them. Germline loops: CDR1 SGHRS, CDR2 YFSETQ. The CDR3 DNA follows: TGCGCCAGCAGCTTGGGTCTCGGGGGGGAGGCCACTGAAGCTTTCTTT. This sequence encodes CASSLGLGGEATEAFF. Drawing the rest from reference TRBV5-1 and TRBJ1-1, the complete variable domain is KAGVTQTPRYLIKTRGQQVTLSCSPISGHRSVSWYQQTPGQGLQFLFEYFSETQRNKGNFPGRFSGRQFSNSRSEMNVSTLELGDSALYLCASSLGLGGEATEAFFGQGTRLTVV.

The V and J genes are TRBV25-1 and TRBJ2-4; D is uncertain. Germline CDR1 MGHDK, CDR2 SYGVNS. The CDR3 runs to 12 residues. The V and J ends lost 6 bases and 7 bases respectively, with 10 bases between them. CDR3 region: CASSRNGNIQYF. The CDR3 DNA follows: TGTGCCAGCAGCCGAAACGGGAACATTCAGTACTTC.

The rearrangement uses TRBV6-5 and TRBJ2-7, with D possibly matching TRBD1 (6 bases). V was shortened by 6 bases and J by 0 bases, with 15 bases between the two germline ends. The CDR3 loop spans 15 amino acids. Germline assignment: CDR1 MNHEY and CDR2 SVGAGI. The CDR3 sequence: CASSHNRALSYEQYF. CDR3 nucleotides: TGTGCCAGCAGCCATAACAGGGCGCTCTCCTACGAGCAGTACTTC.

The CDR3 sequence is CASSQDAVAGLLGTDTQYF. For the CDR3, the DNA is TGCGCCAGCAGCCAAGATGCAGTAGCGGGGTTACTCGGCACAGATACGCAGTATTTT. The chain employs TRBV4-1 and TRBJ2-3, with 8 positions matching TRBD2. V trimming: 0 bases; J trimming: 1 base; junction bases outside the gene matches: 12. In germline, CDR1 is MGHRA, CDR2 YSYEKL. There are 19 residues in the CDR3.

Concerning this clone itself: At the DNA level, this CDR3 is encoded by other sequences in the same sample as well. The chain has TRBV24-1 and TRBJ1-5, with TRBD1 as a possible D gene (6 bases). Germline CDR1 and CDR2: KGHDR and SFDVKD. There are 13 residues in the CDR3. V was clipped by 9 bases and J by 3 bases, with 11 bases between them. CDR3 coding DNA: TGTGCCACCTCCGACAGGTCCAATCAGCCCCAGCATTTT. Its protein product is CATSDRSNQPQHF.

The rearrangement links TRBV5-8 to TRBJ2-6; TRBD1 might be the D (5 bases). Germline CDR1 is SGHTS and CDR2 is YDEGEE. The CDR3 spans 17 residues. V was trimmed by 1 base and J by 4 bases, leaving 15 bases between them. The CDR3, as DNA: TGTGCCAGCAGCTTGAGGTTTTATGGGGCCGGGGCCAACGTCCTGACTTTC. Translated: CASSLRFYGAGANVLTF.

This clone has only one observation. V is TRBV3-1 (or the pseudogene TRBV3-2) and J is TRBJ2-2; D gene ambiguous. This CDR3 contains 12 residues. Trimming took off 4 bases at V and 0 bases at J, with 0 bases between the two ends. Germline-derived CDR1 and CDR2 are LGHDT and YNNKEL (reference sequence). The chain's CDR3 is CASSPNTGELFF. CDR3 sequence (DNA): TGTGCCAGCAGCCCGAACACCGGGGAGCTGTTTTTT.

The V gene is TRBV29-1, the J gene TRBJ2-7; TRBD1 matches 10 bases. The CDR3 is made up of 15 amino acids. J gave up 5 bases and V 1 base, and 8 bases lay outside the gene matches. Germline CDR1 and CDR2: SQVTM and ANQGSEA. The chain's CDR3 is CSVEVVGTGVDEQYF. The CDR3 DNA sequence: TGCAGCGTTGAAGTAGTAGGGACAGGGGTCGACGAGCAGTACTTC.

The genes are TRBV6-6 and TRBJ2-4, with TRBD1 identical over 7 bases. This CDR3 is 16 amino acids long. After removal of 8 bases from V and 0 bases from J, the junction contained 10 bases not matched to a gene. Germline V gene sequence: CDR1 MNHNY, CDR2 SVGAGI (reference sequence). Written as DNA, the CDR3 is TGTGCCAGCGCCCGTGAGGGGGCAAGAGCCAAAAACATTCAGTACTTC. Its protein product is CASAREGARAKNIQYF.

The rearrangement uses TRBV6-1 and TRBJ1-4; D unresolved. The CDR3 is 18 residues long. V shed 2 bases and J shed 0 bases, with 16 bases lying between them. Germline V gene data show CDR1 as MNHNS and CDR2 as SASEGT. The DNA for the CDR3 is TGTGCCAGCAGTGAATTTCTGGGGTCGGTAGCAACTAATGAAAAACTGTTTTTT. Its translation is CASSEFLGSVATNEKLFF.

The chain combines TRBV6-6 with TRBJ1-6; TRBD1 is a possible D gene (6 bases). The CDR3 length is 15 residues. Germline lookup yields CDR1 MNHNY and CDR2 SVGAGI (reference sequence). V lost 4 bases, J lost 11 bases, and 18 bases lay in between. CDR3 sequence (DNA): TGTGCCAGCAGTTTACCGGGACACCGATCCCCACCCCTCCACTTT. Translation gives CASSLPGHRSPPLHF.

This chain connects TRBV27 to TRBJ1-2; 7 bases line up with TRBD1. V shed 8 bases and J 4 bases; nucleotides not matched to a gene: 10. Per the germline V gene, CDR1 is MNHEY and CDR2 is SMNVEV (reference sequence). The CDR3 has 14 residues. This CDR3 reads CASGRQGFGYGYTF. CDR3 bases: TGTGCCAGCGGACGACAGGGATTCGGCTATGGCTACACCTTC.